This is a list of T cell receptor beta chains from one sample in a study of cytomegalovirus exposure and HLA in healthy donors. Generated by immunoSEQ multiplex PCR, the TCRdb table keeps only in-frame clones and is missing some. This table holds some 150,000 clones, over 80% found once. The specimen was PBMCs. All receptors derive from a woman aged 25 to 39 in good health and CMV-seronegative. CDR3s leave out the opening cysteine and the closing phenylalanine or tryptophan.

V	length	J	CDR3
TRBV7-8	13	TRBJ1-4	ASSQDRGQDEKLF
TRBV15	16	TRBJ2-3	ATSRDLSKGGSTDTQY
TRBV2	12	TRBJ1-1	ASRRTGENTEAF
TRBV19	12	TRBJ2-7	ASSMSGARVGQY
TRBV19	11	TRBJ2-5	ASSVNRDETQY
TRBV7-2	13	TRBJ1-4	ASSLGAGYREKLF
TRBV30	12	TRBJ1-6	AWSVRGLNSPLH
TRBV4-3	17	TRBJ2-2	ASSQDRAGASLNTGELF
TRBV27	11	TRBJ1-2	ASSLSRVSGYT
TRBV19	11	TRBJ1-6	ASSMSGNSPLH
TRBV6-6	14	TRBJ1-5	ASTPWGQYSNQPQH
TRBV29-1	16	TRBJ2-3	SVEPHRGVADHTDTQY
TRBV18	12	TRBJ2-5	ASSFGPRGETQY
TRBV19	12	TRBJ1-1	ASSPGLLNTEAF
TRBV27	13	TRBJ1-6	ASSAPGWTGSPLH
TRBV6-1	12	TRBJ2-1	ASRGTASYNEQF
TRBV28	13	TRBJ1-1	ASTWGRVVSTEAF
TRBV11-2	13	TRBJ2-1	ASSVEGQAYNEQF
TRBV18	14	TRBJ2-7	ASSAMGLAGAYEQY
TRBV23-1	13	TRBJ1-5	ASTGGDHSNQPQH
TRBV5-1	13	TRBJ2-3	ASSLRDSSTDTQY
TRBV27	11	TRBJ1-2	ASSMAGIYGYT
TRBV6-5	9	TRBJ1-1	ASSEGTEAF
TRBV7-9	10	TRBJ2-3	ASSKTGDTQY
TRBV19	16	TRBJ2-1	ASSVAVGGEIPDNEQF